The TCR beta chain under discussion was sequenced for a study of blood T cell repertoires in COVID-19. This clone was counted a single time. Repertoires were generated with immunoSEQ multiplex PCR, while TCRdb's copy carries only in-frame clones and drops some. The table shows approximately 150,000 clones, with over 70% occurring only once. The germline gives CDR1 KGHSH, CDR2 LQKENI. The CDR3 length is 15 residues. V shed 3 bases and J shed 0 bases, with 9 bases lying between them. The sequenced sample was peripheral blood. The sequence was collected from a woman aged 65 to 85 who had recovered from COVID-19. This rearrangement joins TRBV18 to TRBJ2-1; D unclear. The CDR3 nucleotides are TGTGCCAGCTCACCGACTCTGAGCTCCTACAATGAGCAGTTCTTC. Translated: CASSPTLSSYNEQFF.